These 9 T cell receptor beta chains came from one sample sequenced in a study of T cells in Graves' hyperthyroidism and ophthalmopathy. From RNA transcripts, TCR beta CDR3 regions were amplified. The study used the HTBI primer set for a first-round RT-PCR of the TCR CDR3. TCRdb itself ran the multiplex PCR reads through MiXCR, one entry per CDR3 protein. The data show hundreds of thousands of distinct CDR3 sequences, 12% to 15% seen once. Sequencing input: blood. Receptors were obtained from a woman aged 18-29 years with Graves' hyperthyroidism.

This clonotype was counted ten times or more. V gene TRBV20-1 combines with J gene TRBJ2-7, with 8 bases aligning to TRBD2. Per germline, CDR1 DFQATT and CDR2 SNEGSKA (reference sequence). Trimming removed 0 bases from V and 4 bases from J; junction bases left unmatched: 5. The CDR3 loop spans 14 amino acids. The CDR3 protein is CSAREGTRRYEQYF. As DNA, the CDR3 is TGCAGTGCTAGAGAGGGGACTAGAAGATACGAGCAGTACTTC.

In its sample, this clonotype was seen many times. The chain joins TRBV20-1 to TRBJ2-1; 8 bases map to TRBD1. This CDR3 region has 15 residues. CDR1 and CDR2 (germline): DFQATT, SNEGSKA (reference sequence). V lost 6 bases and J lost 0; bases outside the gene matches: 7. The CDR3, as DNA: TGCAGTGCCCGACAGGGGCCGAGCTCCTACAATGAGCAGTTCTTC. Its translation: CSARQGPSSYNEQFF.

This clonotype has ten or more counts. The junction departs from germline at one end; a sequencing error may be responsible. This chain connects TRBV5-5 to TRBJ2-1, with 7 nucleotides matching TRBD2. The CDR3 extends over 12 amino acids. Germline V gene lookup returns CDR1 SGHKS and CDR2 YYEKEE (reference sequence). CDR3 residues: CASSEVRGSDLF. The CDR3 DNA follows: TGTGCCAGCAGCGAGGTACGCGGGAGCGACCTCTTC.

This chain connects TRBV25-1 to TRBJ1-3, with a weak D call TRBD1 (5 bases). The CDR3 totals 15 residues. V gave up 4 bases and J gave up 0 bases, with 10 bases separating them. Germline values: CDR1 MGHDK, CDR2 SYGVNS. The CDR3 sequence is CASSVSQGSGNTIYF. CDR3 nucleotides: TGTGCCAGCAGTGTATCTCAGGGCTCTGGAAACACCATATATTTT. The full variable domain, in which reference TRBV25-1 and TRBJ1-3 provide the parts outside the CDR3, is EADIYQTPRYLVIGTGKKITLECSQTMGHDKMYWYQQDPGMELHLIHYSYGVNSTEKGDLSSESTVSRIRTEHFPLTLESARPSHTSQYLCASSVSQGSGNTIYFGEGSWLTVV.

CDR3 sequence (DNA): TGTGCCAGCAGTAACAGGGCTCAGAACACCGGGGAGCTGTTTTTT. It specifies CASSNRAQNTGELFF. The rearrangement links TRBV6-1 to TRBJ2-2; the D gene is possibly TRBD1 (6 bases). The germline V gene encodes CDR1 MNHNS and CDR2 SASEGT. CDR3 size: 15 residues. V lost 5 bases to trimming and J lost 1 base, with 11 bases between them.

This clonotype was found many times. The rearrangement joins TRBV2 to TRBJ1-5; D uncertain. Germline V gives CDR1 SNHLY, CDR2 FYNNEI. V lost 3 bases, J lost 5 bases, and 8 bases lay in between. The CDR3 loop spans 13 amino acids. The CDR3 here is CASSDGYDQPQHF. DNA of the CDR3: TGTGCCAGCAGTGATGGGTACGATCAGCCCCAGCATTTT.

This clonotype has ten or more counts. CDR3 in DNA: TGTGCCAGCAGTGACGCCGGGACAGGGTATCGGGACGAGCAGTACTTC. This translates into CASSDAGTGYRDEQYF. The V call is TRBV6-2 or TRBV6-3, the J call TRBJ2-7; 9 bases map to TRBD1. Germline CDR1 MNHEY, CDR2 SVGEGT. J was trimmed by 5 bases and V by 5 bases; bases with no gene match: 13. The length of the CDR3 is 16 residues.

This clonotype was observed at least ten times. V gene TRBV20-1 combines with J gene TRBJ2-1; D gene ambiguous. Trimming removed 1 base from V and 2 bases from J, with 6 bases in between. Germline V gene lookup returns CDR1 DFQATT and CDR2 SNEGSKA (reference sequence). This CDR3 region has 13 residues. The CDR3 here is CSARGRAYNEQFF. In DNA, the CDR3 is TGCAGTGCTAGAGGACGGGCCTACAATGAGCAGTTCTTC.

V gene TRBV11-2 combines with J gene TRBJ2-1; 8 bases fit TRBD2. Germline assignment: CDR1 SGHAT and CDR2 FQNNGV. The CDR3 runs 17 residues. Unmatched junction bases numbered 13, after V lost 5 bases and J lost 4 bases. The DNA for the CDR3 is TGTGCCAGCAGCCCTGACCACCTCGGGAGGGGGTACAATGAGCAGTTCTTC. Translation gives CASSPDHLGRGYNEQFF.